The 31 T cell receptor beta chains presented below share a single source sample, sequenced in a study of blood T cell repertoires in COVID-19. Sequencing used immunoSEQ multiplex PCR; TCRdb keeps in-frame clones, though not all of them. In the table there are roughly 35,000 clones, 65% to 85% of which are singletons. Source material: peripheral blood. The receptors were sampled from a man at least 80 years old with active or convalescent COVID-19.

This clone occurred once. The gene calls are TRBV12-5 and TRBJ1-2; D call uncertain. CDR3 size: 12 residues. The germline V gene has CDR1 LGHNT and CDR2 FRNRAP. V gave up 0 bases and J gave up 7 bases, with 6 bases separating them. The CDR3 protein is CASGLVRAGYTF. The CDR3 DNA reads TGTGCTAGTGGTTTGGTACGCGCTGGCTACACCTTC. The full variable domain, its missing parts supplied by reference TRBV12-5 and TRBJ1-2, is DARVTQTPRHKVTEMGQEVTMRCQPILGHNTVFWYRQTMMQGLELLAYFRNRAPLDDSGMPKDRFSAEMPDATLATLKIQPSEPRDSAVYFCASGLVRAGYTFGSGTRLTVV.

The genes are TRBV19 and TRBJ1-2; 7 bases map to TRBD1. Looked up from germline, CDR1 is LNHDA and CDR2 is SQIVND (reference sequence). V was pared by 5 bases and J by 7 bases, with 10 bases of the junction left unmatched. The CDR3 contains 14 residues. As DNA, the CDR3 is TGTGCCAGTAGTGACTACAGGGGCTGGGGTGGCTACACCTTC. The encoded protein is CASSDYRGWGGYTF.

The DNA of the CDR3 is TGCGCCAGCAGCCAAGATCATACAGCGGACTCTGGAAACACCATATATTTT. Residues: CASSQDHTADSGNTIYF. The chain is built from TRBV4-1 and TRBJ1-3; D unclear. CDR3 size: 17 residues. Germline CDR1 reads MGHRA; CDR2 reads YSYEKL. V was shortened by 0 bases and J by 0 bases, with 12 bases between the two germline ends.

The rearrangement joins TRBV4-3 to TRBJ2-7, with a possible D match to TRBD2 (5 bases). The germline V gene has CDR1 LGHNA and CDR2 YSLEER. The V end lost 0 bases, the J end lost 2 bases, and 8 bases lay between the germline ends. The CDR3 runs to 14 residues. This CDR3 is CASSQDYGAYEQYF. CDR3 nucleotide sequence: TGCGCCAGCAGCCAAGATTACGGGGCCTACGAGCAGTACTTC.

The chain has TRBV9 and TRBJ2-2; D unresolved. CDR3 length: 14 residues. V was clipped by 4 bases and J by 6 bases, with 13 bases between them. CDR1 SGDLS and CDR2 YYNGEE come from the germline V gene. The CDR3 sequence: CASSPRDFPGELFF. The CDR3 bases are TGTGCCAGCAGCCCTCGAGACTTTCCCGGGGAGCTGTTTTTT.

The sample holds a few counts of this clone. The chain links TRBV7-2 to TRBJ1-1; unclear D gene. Trimming removed 0 bases at V and 1 base at J, with 6 bases between. The V gene's germline CDR1 is SGHTA and CDR2 FQGNSA. CDR3 size: 14 residues. As DNA, the CDR3 is TGTGCCAGCAGCTTAGCGCTGAGGAACACTGAAGCTTTCTTT. It yields the protein CASSLALRNTEAFF.

V is TRBV5-6 and J is TRBJ2-7; 9 bases fit TRBD1. The CDR3 spans 14 residues. V was pared by 2 bases and J by 7 bases, with 7 bases of the junction left unmatched. The germline gives CDR1 SGHDT, CDR2 YYEEEE. This CDR3 reads CASSFGTGGREQYF. For the CDR3, the DNA is TGTGCCAGCAGCTTTGGTACAGGGGGCAGGGAGCAGTACTTC.

The chain joins TRBV6-1 to TRBJ2-3; D not resolved. The CDR3 loop spans 14 amino acids. V was pared by 3 bases and J by 0 bases, with 7 bases between. Germline V gene data show CDR1 as MNHNS and CDR2 as SASEGT. The CDR3 coding sequence is TGTGCCAGCAGTGAGCAGGTAAGCACAGATACGCAGTATTTT. It translates to CASSEQVSTDTQYF.

This clone has a single count. J is TRBJ2-5 and V is TRBV7-2; 7 nucleotides agree with TRBD1. Germline loops: CDR1 SGHTA, CDR2 FQGNSA. The V segment lost 0 bases and the J segment 2 bases; nucleotides outside the gene matches: 3. The CDR3 contains 15 residues. CDR3 loop: CASSLANRGQETQYF. In DNA, the CDR3 is TGTGCCAGCAGCTTAGCGAACAGGGGACAAGAGACCCAGTACTTC.

This chain links TRBV19 with TRBJ1-2; D perhaps matches TRBD1 (6 bases). This CDR3 has 17 amino acids. Germline CDR1 reads LNHDA; CDR2 reads SQIVND (reference sequence). Trimming removed 4 bases from V and 4 bases from J, with 22 bases in between. CDR3 nucleotides: TGTGCCAGTAGTACCGGGACACTGGGCCAACTAGGCTATGGCTACACCTTC. Protein sequence: CASSTGTLGQLGYGYTF.

V gene TRBV19 combines with J gene TRBJ2-7; D is undetermined. The CDR3 contains 11 residues. Germline values: CDR1 LNHDA, CDR2 SQIVND (reference sequence). Trimming took 4 bases from V and 5 from J, leaving 6 bases between them. The CDR3 DNA reads as TGTGCCAGTAGTAACAATCACGAGCAGTACTTC. Its translation is CASSNNHEQYF.

The rearrangement joins TRBV7-9 to TRBJ2-3; 8 nucleotides line up with TRBD1. The trim removed 4 bases at V and 0 bases at J, leaving 3 bases unmatched. The germline V gene has CDR1 SEHNR and CDR2 FQNEAQ (reference sequence). The CDR3 loop spans 15 amino acids. The CDR3 DNA reads TGTGCCAGCAGCTCACGACAGGGGAGCACAGATACGCAGTATTTT. This codes for CASSSRQGSTDTQYF.

This clone was counted a single time. The chain recombines TRBV5-6 with TRBJ2-5, with D possibly being TRBD1 (5 bases). V was pared by 2 bases and J by 5 bases, with 13 bases between. Germline V lookup: CDR1 SGHDT, CDR2 YYEEEE. This CDR3 spans 14 amino acids. This chain's CDR3 is CASSFRVSQETQYF. DNA for the CDR3: TGTGCCAGCAGCTTCAGGGTGTCGCAGGAGACCCAGTACTTC.

The chain recombines TRBV7-2 with TRBJ2-7; TRBD1 aligns across 10 bases. CDR3 length: 15 amino acids. V shed 5 bases, J shed 0 bases, and the junction held 4 bases outside the gene matches. The germline V gene has CDR1 SGHTA and CDR2 FQGNSA. This chain's CDR3 is CASSARTGGSYEQYF. Written as DNA, the CDR3 is TGTGCCAGCAGCGCCCGGACAGGGGGCTCCTACGAGCAGTACTTC.

This clone was detected only a few times. The rearrangement joins TRBV7-9 to TRBJ1-1; a weak D match, TRBD1 (6 bases). Trimming stripped 1 base from V and 1 base from J, with 13 bases between. This CDR3 has 16 amino acids. Germline CDR1 reads SEHNR; CDR2 reads FQNEAQ (reference sequence). This CDR3 is CASSLVQGFWNTEAFF. The CDR3 DNA reads TGTGCCAGCAGCTTAGTACAGGGCTTCTGGAACACTGAAGCTTTCTTT. Combining the CDR3 with reference TRBV7-9 and TRBJ1-1 gives the whole variable domain DTGVSQNPRHKITKRGQNVTFRCDPISEHNRLYWYRQTLGQGPEFLTYFQNEAQLEKSRLLSDRFSAERPKGSFSTLEIQRTEQGDSAMYLCASSLVQGFWNTEAFFGQGTRLTVV.

The chain is built from TRBV27 and TRBJ2-5; 10 bases are shared with TRBD1. The CDR3 spans 14 residues. Per germline, CDR1 MNHEY and CDR2 SMNVEV (reference sequence). V lost 5 bases and J lost 2; bases outside the gene matches: 2. The CDR3 here is CASSQDRGQETQYF. The CDR3 DNA follows: TGTGCCAGCAGTCAGGACAGGGGGCAAGAGACCCAGTACTTC.

The rearrangement links TRBV11-2 to TRBJ2-1; possible D gene TRBD1, 5 bases. CDR3 length: 14 residues. V lost 8 bases, J lost 1 base, and 12 bases lay in between. Germline V lookup: CDR1 SGHAT, CDR2 FQNNGV. The CDR3 spells CASVSGKSYNEQFF. CDR3 sequence (DNA): TGTGCCAGCGTTTCAGGGAAATCCTACAATGAGCAGTTCTTC.

The chain couples TRBV7-8 to TRBJ2-2, with no clear D. Trimming shortened V by 5 bases and J by 4 bases, and 11 bases separated the two germline ends. Germline CDR1 is SGHVS and CDR2 is FQNEAQ. The CDR3 sequence is 14 residues long. The CDR3 loop reads CASSLQTGTGELFF. As DNA, the CDR3 is TGTGCCAGCAGCCTTCAGACGGGCACCGGGGAGCTGTTTTTT.

There are a few counts of this clone. The chain links TRBV18 to TRBJ2-1; TRBD2 matches at 8 bases. The germline gives CDR1 KGHSH, CDR2 LQKENI. J gave up 3 bases and V 3 bases, and 10 bases lay outside the gene matches. The CDR3 loop spans 17 amino acids. The CDR3: CASSPRAGVDLYNEQFF. The DNA for the CDR3 is TGTGCCAGCTCACCCAGAGCGGGAGTCGACCTCTACAATGAGCAGTTCTTC.

This chain uses TRBV7-2 with TRBJ1-2; 7 nucleotides line up with TRBD1. Looked up from germline, CDR1 is SGHTA and CDR2 is FQGNSA. The ends lost 5 bases at V and 2 bases at J; junction bases unmatched: 8. The CDR3 sequence is 15 residues long. Written as DNA, the CDR3 is TGTGCCAGCAGCACATCACGGGACAGAAACTATGGCTACACCTTC. Translated: CASSTSRDRNYGYTF. The variable domain in full, with the rest retrieved from reference TRBV7-2 and TRBJ1-2, is GAGVSQSPSNKVTEKGKDVELRCDPISGHTALYWYRQSLGQGLEFLIYFQGNSAPDKSGLPSDRFSAERTGGSVSTLTIQRTQQEDSAVYLCASSTSRDRNYGYTFGSGTRLTVV.

V usage is TRBV18 and J usage is TRBJ1-2; a weak D match, TRBD1 (5 bases). V lost 0 bases and J lost 4, with 12 bases in between. The CDR3 spans 15 residues. The germline V gene encodes CDR1 KGHSH and CDR2 LQKENI. The CDR3 sequence is CASSPPRGGGYGYTF. As DNA, the CDR3 is TGTGCCAGCTCACCACCGAGGGGAGGCGGCTATGGCTACACCTTC.

This clone showed up just once. The genes are TRBV15 and TRBJ2-1; D may be TRBD2 (6 bases). Deletions cut 3 bases from V and 8 bases from J, with 14 bases between. The CDR3 length is 14 residues. Germline-derived CDR1 and CDR2 are LNHNV and YYDKDF (reference sequence). The CDR3, as DNA: TGTGCCACCAGCAGCAAGTCTAGCGTCCATGAGCAGTTCTTC. Encoded protein: CATSSKSSVHEQFF.

This clone was counted once. The genes are TRBV7-2 and TRBJ2-5; 15 bases line up with TRBD2. Germline loops: CDR1 SGHTA, CDR2 FQGNSA. The CDR3 is 17 amino acids. V gave up 4 bases and J gave up 1 base; unmatched junction bases: 4. DNA of the CDR3: TGTGCCAGCAGCTCCGGACTAGCGGGGGGGCCCCAAGAGACCCAGTACTTC. This encodes CASSSGLAGGPQETQYF.

The V and J genes are TRBV4-1 and TRBJ1-3; 7 bases match TRBD1. The CDR3 is 17 residues long. J lost 1 base, V lost 1 base, and 7 bases had no gene match. The germline V gene encodes CDR1 MGHRA and CDR2 YSYEKL. CDR3 sequence: CASSQGGLRGSGNTIYF. The CDR3, as DNA: TGCGCCAGCAGCCAAGGCGGACTCAGGGGGTCTGGAAACACCATATATTTT.

The count of this clone is one. The chain carries TRBV11-3 and TRBJ2-1; D remains unclear. The V gene lost 5 bases and the J gene lost 5 bases, with 4 bases spanning the gap. Germline V gene lookup returns CDR1 SGHNT and CDR2 YENEEA. The CDR3 is made up of 11 amino acids. CDR3 in DNA: TGTGCCAGCAGCCTTCACAATGAGCAGTTCTTC. It translates to CASSLHNEQFF.

This clone was counted a few times. The chain joins TRBV2 to TRBJ2-4; unclear D gene. Germline loops: CDR1 SNHLY, CDR2 FYNNEI. The CDR3 covers 15 residues. V was shortened by 8 bases and J by 1 base, with 15 bases between the two germline ends. CDR3 sequence: CASSVSGMAKNIQYF. The DNA for the CDR3 is TGTGCCAGCTCCGTCAGTGGTATGGCCAAAAACATTCAGTACTTC.

This rearrangement joins TRBV4-1 to TRBJ1-1; no reliable D call. The CDR3 has 15 residues. V was shortened by 4 bases and J by 0 bases, with 12 bases between the two germline ends. Per the germline V gene, CDR1 is MGHRA and CDR2 is YSYEKL. CDR3 in amino acids: CASSRTRSLNTEAFF. In nucleotides, the CDR3 is TGCGCCAGCAGCCGCACCCGGTCGCTGAACACTGAAGCTTTCTTT.

V is TRBV7-2 and J is TRBJ2-7; D may be TRBD2 (7 bases). Germline loops: CDR1 SGHTA, CDR2 FQGNSA. The V and J ends lost 5 bases and 6 bases respectively, with 20 bases between them. CDR3 length: 15 residues. The CDR3 loop is CASSRITGGLGEQYF. The CDR3 bases are TGTGCCAGCAGCCGTATAACGGGGGGCCTGGGCGAGCAGTACTTC. The whole variable domain, remainder taken from reference TRBV7-2 and TRBJ2-7, is GAGVSQSPSNKVTEKGKDVELRCDPISGHTALYWYRQSLGQGLEFLIYFQGNSAPDKSGLPSDRFSAERTGGSVSTLTIQRTQQEDSAVYLCASSRITGGLGEQYFGPGTRLTVT.

The rearrangement uses TRBV9 and TRBJ2-3; 7 bases map to TRBD1. CDR1 is SGDLS and CDR2 is YYNGEE in the germline V gene. The CDR3 runs 15 residues. The V and J ends lost 0 bases and 1 base, in that order; junction bases with no gene match: 2. The CDR3: CASSVGDRGTDTQYF. CDR3 nucleotides: TGTGCCAGCAGCGTAGGGGACAGAGGCACAGATACGCAGTATTTT.

This clone was seen a single time. This chain uses TRBV2 with TRBJ2-3; 15 bases fit TRBD2. V shed 6 bases, J shed 8 bases, and the junction held 6 bases outside the gene matches. This CDR3 region has 15 residues. Germline assignment: CDR1 SNHLY and CDR2 FYNNEI. CDR3 sequence: CASRGLAGGFGTQYF. CDR3 coding DNA: TGTGCCAGCAGGGGACTAGCGGGGGGATTTGGTACGCAGTATTTT.

The rearrangement links TRBV7-3 to TRBJ1-1, with a tentative D call TRBD1 (6 bases). The germline V and J ends were trimmed by 4 bases and 0 bases, with 12 bases remaining between them. The CDR3 has 15 residues. Germline-derived CDR1 and CDR2 are SGHTA and FQGTGA. The CDR3 sequence is CASSSEGGMNTEAFF. In DNA, the CDR3 is TGTGCCAGCAGCTCAGAGGGGGGGATGAACACTGAAGCTTTCTTT.